The sequence of this T cell receptor (beta chain) was determined in a study of T cell changes during pregnancy in multiple sclerosis. Sequencing used immunoSEQ multiplex PCR; TCRdb keeps in-frame clones, though not all of them. This table has approximately 80,000 clones, approximately 95% appearing once. CDR3 size: 14 residues. Germline loops: CDR1 SQVTM, CDR2 ANQGSEA. V lost 4 bases, J lost 2 bases, and 4 bases stayed unmatched. The sequencing here drew on peripheral blood, taken in the second trimester of pregnancy. The gene calls are TRBV29-1 and TRBJ2-7, with 11 bases lining up with TRBD1. The receptor's source is a female donor in good health, enrolled as a control in a pregnancy study. CDR3 loop: CSVVEGQGAYEQYF. CDR3 DNA sequence: TGCAGCGTTGTCGAGGGACAGGGGGCCTACGAGCAGTACTTC.